The 3 T cell receptor beta chains given below trace back to one sample, sequenced in a study of beta chain features in type 1 diabetes. General study findings and limits: Shorter TCRB CDR3s, moderately but significantly so, were found in Type 1 diabetes patients in all four CD4+ subsets.

These receptors have no identified antigens. cDNA synthesis used the whole RNA isolate, giving expressed TCRB sequences. Using immunoSEQ multiplex PCR, the repertoire was profiled, and TCRdb retains in-frame clones only, with some absent. The table has a few hundred thousand clones, approximately 15% seen once. The sequenced material came from naive CD4+ T cells from blood. The receptors originated from a woman younger than 30 with type 1 diabetes.

The V call is TRBV5-1, the J call TRBJ2-1; 9 bases are shared with TRBD1. The trim removed 6 bases at V and 4 bases at J, leaving 8 bases unmatched. CDR3 size: 15 residues. Germline lookup yields CDR1 SGHRS and CDR2 YFSETQ. The CDR3 reads CASTTQGARYNEQFF. CDR3 DNA: TGCGCCAGCACGACACAGGGGGCGCGGTACAATGAGCAGTTCTTC.

This clone was observed a handful of times. The chain joins TRBV27 to TRBJ1-2; TRBD1 aligns across 7 bases. The V gene end was trimmed by 3 bases and the J gene end by 6 bases; junction bases not matched to a gene: 4. The CDR3 loop spans 13 amino acids. The germline V gene encodes CDR1 MNHEY and CDR2 SMNVEV (reference sequence). CDR3 protein: CASSFRGRDGYTF. In nucleotides, the CDR3 is TGTGCCAGCAGTTTTAGGGGGCGAGATGGCTACACCTTC.

This clone was seen a handful of times. This chain links TRBV6-5 with TRBJ2-2; D possibly corresponds to TRBD2 (6 bases). V lost 6 bases and J lost 4, with 9 bases in between. The CDR3 sequence is 13 residues long. Looked up from germline, CDR1 is MNHEY and CDR2 is SVGAGI. CDR3: CASRGGRTGELFF. The CDR3 DNA is TGTGCCAGCAGAGGAGGGCGCACCGGGGAGCTGTTTTTT.